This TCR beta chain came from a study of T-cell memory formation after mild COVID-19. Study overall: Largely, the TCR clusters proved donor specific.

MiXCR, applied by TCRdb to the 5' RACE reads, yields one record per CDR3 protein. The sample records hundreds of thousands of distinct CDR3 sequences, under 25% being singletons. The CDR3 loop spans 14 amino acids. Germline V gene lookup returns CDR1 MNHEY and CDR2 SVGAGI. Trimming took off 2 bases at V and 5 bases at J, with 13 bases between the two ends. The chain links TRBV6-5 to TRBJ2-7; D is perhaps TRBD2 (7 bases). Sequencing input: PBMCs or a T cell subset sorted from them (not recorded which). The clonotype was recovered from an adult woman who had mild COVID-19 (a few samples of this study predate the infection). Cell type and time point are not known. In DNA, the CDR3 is TGTGCCAGCAGTTACGCGGGGGCAGCGAACGAGCAGTACTTC. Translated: CASSYAGAANEQYF.